The present T cell receptor beta chain was sequenced within a study of blood T cell repertoires in COVID-19. V shed 6 bases and J 2 bases; nucleotides not matched to a gene: 8. This CDR3 spans 15 amino acids. Germline V gene lookup returns CDR1 LNHDA and CDR2 SQIVND (reference sequence). Generated by immunoSEQ multiplex PCR, the TCRdb table keeps only in-frame clones and is missing some. Among a few hundred thousand clones listed, approximately 88% were seen once. This chain joins TRBV19 and TRBJ2-3; 7 bases fit TRBD2. The sequenced sample consisted of peripheral blood. The origin of this receptor is a woman aged 45-65 years with COVID-19, enrolled during active disease. CDR3 loop: CASSPRGEITDTQYF. CDR3 coding DNA: TGTGCCAGTAGCCCCCGGGGGGAAATCACAGATACGCAGTATTTT.